What follows is one T cell receptor beta chain and its context. Its specificity is not known. These data come from a study of cytomegalovirus exposure and HLA in healthy donors. It was with 60 Vbeta and 13 Jbeta primers that the PCR ran. TCRdb's table, derived via immunoSEQ multiplex PCR, lists solely in-frame clones and lacks some. This sample has roughly 200,000 clones; about 80% occur once, and the top ten carry just under 3%. CDR1 is SGHRS and CDR2 is YFSETQ in the germline V gene. V lost 4 bases and J 3 bases, leaving 11 bases between the germline ends. The CDR3 contains 14 residues. Whole-study results and caveats: Most TCR sequences were rare, but some public TCRs occurred in many donors.

The donors comprised healthy bone marrow donors. The sequenced sample consisted of PBMCs. This receptor was taken from a woman under 40 in good health and CMV-seronegative. J is TRBJ1-3 and V is TRBV5-1; D might be TRBD1 (5 bases). CDR3 bases: TGCGCCAGCAGCCTAGGGGCGAATGGAAACACCATATATTTT. It specifies CASSLGANGNTIYF.